These 19 T cell receptor beta chains came from one sample sequenced in a study of T cell repertoires in cytomegalovirus infection. TCRdb re-analysed the reads in MiXCR, keeping a single row per CDR3 protein. Of roughly 760,000 distinct CDR3 sequences listed, approximately 34% are singletons. Material for sequencing was PBMCs. These receptors were collected from a human donor in good health (CMV status not recorded). Some clones in this sample may be carry-over from other donors' samples.

The rearrangement links TRBV7-9 to TRBJ1-2; D is ambiguous. The CDR3 contains 15 residues. Deletions cut 0 bases from V and 1 base from J, with 9 bases between. Germline-derived CDR1 and CDR2 are SEHNR and FQNEAQ (reference sequence). This chain's CDR3 is CASSLARADNYGYTF. DNA of the CDR3: TGTGCCAGCAGCTTAGCGAGGGCGGATAACTATGGCTACACCTTC.

The chain links TRBV7-9 to TRBJ1-4; possibly TRBD1 for D (5 bases). Germline values: CDR1 SEHNR, CDR2 FQNEAQ (reference sequence). The germline V and J ends were trimmed by 5 bases and 0 bases, with 13 bases remaining between them. There are 16 residues in the CDR3. The CDR3 loop reads CASSRGGVATNEKLFF. The CDR3 DNA follows: TGTGCCAGCAGCCGCGGGGGTGTAGCAACTAATGAAAAACTGTTTTTT.

J is TRBJ1-4 and V is TRBV15; 9 nucleotides agree with TRBD1. Trimming took 3 bases from V and 0 from J; bases not matched to a gene: 8. This CDR3 region has 18 residues. Germline V gives CDR1 LNHNV, CDR2 YYDKDF (reference sequence). CDR3 loop: CATSSGQGIRSTNEKLFF. The CDR3 nucleotides read TGTGCCACCAGCAGCGGACAGGGGATAAGGTCAACTAATGAAAAACTGTTTTTT.

This clonotype showed up many times. The V call is TRBV28, the J call TRBJ2-3, with 11 positions matching TRBD2. Per germline, CDR1 MDHEN and CDR2 SYDVKM. V trimming: 6 bases; J trimming: 4 bases; junction bases outside the gene matches: 15. The CDR3 runs to 18 residues. CDR3 DNA: TGTGCCAGCAGGCCACAGCCGGGACTAGCGGAGGGGGCAGATACGCAGTATTTT. Residues: CASRPQPGLAEGADTQYF.

This clonotype occurred many times. The V and J genes are TRBV7-2 and TRBJ2-7; D possibly corresponds to TRBD1 (6 bases). The CDR3 is 13 residues long. The germline gives CDR1 SGHTA, CDR2 FQGNSA. Trimming removed 6 bases at V and 2 bases at J, with 11 bases between. Here the CDR3 DNA reads TGTGCCAGCAGTCGCCGGACAGCCTACGAGCAGTACTTC. Encoded protein: CASSRRTAYEQYF.

The V gene is TRBV7-3, the J gene TRBJ2-5; a possible D gene is TRBD1 (5 bases). The CDR3 consists of 15 residues. The germline gives CDR1 SGHTA, CDR2 FQGTGA. Trimming took off 0 bases at V and 1 base at J, with 9 bases between the two ends. The CDR3 loop reads CASSLTRVTQETQYF. The CDR3 coding sequence is TGTGCCAGCAGCTTAACCAGGGTAACCCAAGAGACCCAGTACTTC.

This clonotype was counted between two and nine times. The chain employs TRBV6-1 and TRBJ2-1; no reliable D call. The length of the CDR3 is 11 residues. V lost 8 bases and J 7 bases, leaving 9 bases between the germline ends. Germline lookup yields CDR1 MNHNS and CDR2 SASEGT. The CDR3 region is CASLETNEQFF. The CDR3, as DNA: TGTGCCAGCCTTGAAACAAATGAGCAGTTCTTC.

Concerning this clonotype: One junction end disagrees with the germline gene, perhaps due to a read error. V usage is TRBV2 and J usage is TRBJ1-1, with D unclear. From germline, CDR1 is SNHLY and CDR2 FYNNEI. The CDR3 covers 12 residues. The CDR3 region is CASSERSTEDFF. The CDR3 nucleotides read TGTGCCAGCAGCGAACGGAGCACTGAAGATTTCTTT.

This clonotype was picked up a small number of times. The chain carries TRBV6-5 and TRBJ1-1, with D perhaps TRBD1 (5 bases). Germline V gene lookup returns CDR1 MNHEY and CDR2 SVGAGI. Trimming stripped 7 bases from V and 4 bases from J, with 16 bases between. CDR3 length equals 14 residues. The CDR3 DNA follows: TGTGCCAGCACCCTCTTGGGGGGTGGCACTGAAGCTTTCTTT. As protein: CASTLLGGGTEAFF.

There are a few counts of this clonotype. CDR3 protein: CASSLVTGVSYEQYF. Written as DNA, the CDR3 is TGTGCCAGCAGCTTAGTAACGGGAGTATCCTACGAGCAGTACTTC. The V and J genes are TRBV7-8 and TRBJ2-7, with D tentatively TRBD2 (6 bases). Trimming cost V 1 base and J 1 base, with 11 bases left between them. Germline CDR1 reads SGHVS; CDR2 reads FQNEAQ. The CDR3 has 15 residues.

This clonotype came up many times. The V gene is TRBV7-8, the J gene TRBJ1-4, with a possible D match to TRBD1 (6 bases). CDR3 size: 17 residues. V lost 6 bases, J lost 0 bases, and 17 bases lay in between. The germline V gene has CDR1 SGHVS and CDR2 FQNEAQ. In nucleotides, the CDR3 is TGTGCCAGCAGGCGCGAGGGGGGGTCCTCAACTAATGAAAAACTGTTTTTT. Translated: CASRREGGSSTNEKLFF.

This sequence joins TRBV7-9 and TRBJ2-5; D not resolved. Trimming removed 6 bases from V and 0 bases from J, with 11 bases in between. Germline lookup yields CDR1 SEHNR and CDR2 FQNEAQ (reference sequence). There are 14 residues in the CDR3. The CDR3 sequence: CASRPYIYQETQYF. As DNA, the CDR3 is TGTGCCAGCAGGCCCTATATTTACCAAGAGACCCAGTACTTC. Looking up the rest from reference TRBV7-9 and TRBJ2-5 gives the full variable domain: DTGVSQNPRHKITKRGQNVTFRCDPISEHNRLYWYRQTLGQGPEFLTYFQNEAQLEKSRLLSDRFSAERPKGSFSTLEIQRTEQGDSAMYLCASRPYIYQETQYFGPGTRLLVL.

This clonotype was picked up a small number of times. The chain has TRBV29-1 and TRBJ1-5; tentative D call: TRBD1 (5 bases). The V gene lost 1 base and the J gene lost 5 bases, with 9 bases spanning the gap. The CDR3 covers 13 residues. Germline-derived CDR1 and CDR2 are SQVTM and ANQGSEA. The CDR3 is CSVEAGRDQPQHF. CDR3 in DNA: TGCAGCGTTGAAGCAGGGAGGGATCAGCCCCAGCATTTT.

This rearrangement joins TRBV20-1 to TRBJ2-1; D is undetermined. This CDR3 is 13 amino acids long. Germline CDR1 DFQATT, CDR2 SNEGSKA (reference sequence). The V end was cut by 2 bases, the J end by 5 bases, with 10 bases between. DNA of the CDR3: TGCAGTGCTAGATTAGTCCGTGACAATGAGCAGTTCTTC. It specifies CSARLVRDNEQFF.

This chain links TRBV6-1 with TRBJ2-7; 7 nucleotides line up with TRBD2. CDR1 is MNHNS and CDR2 is SASEGT in the germline V gene. V was clipped by 4 bases and J by 5 bases; unmatched bases: 8. The CDR3 sequence is 14 residues long. The DNA for the CDR3 is TGTGCCAGCAGTGCTCGCGGGGGAACCCACGAGCAGTACTTC. It is translated as CASSARGGTHEQYF.

The CDR3 sequence: CSASRTGNGYTF. CDR3 DNA: TGCAGTGCTTCCCGGACAGGGAATGGCTACACCTTC. The chain combines TRBV20-1 with TRBJ1-2; 8 bases are a match to TRBD1. With 5 bases clipped from V and 6 bases from J, the junction kept 5 bases outside the gene matches. In germline, CDR1 is DFQATT, CDR2 SNEGSKA (reference sequence). This CDR3 has 12 residues.

This clonotype was seen a few times. The rearrangement uses TRBV12-3 or TRBV12-4 and TRBJ1-1, with 7 nucleotides matching TRBD1. J lost 1 base, V lost 7 bases, and 6 bases had no gene match. The CDR3 consists of 14 residues. The CDR3 coding sequence is TGTGCCAGCAATTCCAGGACAGGGAACACTGAAGCTTTCTTT. Translating gives CASNSRTGNTEAFF.

The sample holds a few counts of this clonotype. J is TRBJ2-7 and V is TRBV6-1; 8 bases align to TRBD1. There are 15 residues in the CDR3. Per germline, CDR1 MNHNS and CDR2 SASEGT. Unmatched junction bases numbered 11, after V lost 7 bases and J lost 3 bases. CDR3 nucleotides: TGTGCCAGCATCCAGACAGGGGCGCCTAACTACGAGCAGTACTTC. As protein: CASIQTGAPNYEQYF.

This clonotype was seen a handful of times. The chain recombines TRBV11-2 with TRBJ2-2; no clear D. Germline V gene data show CDR1 as SGHAT and CDR2 as FQNNGV. The CDR3 totals 12 residues. The V and J ends lost 5 bases and 8 bases respectively, with 9 bases between them. DNA for the CDR3: TGTGCCAGCAGCCCCCACCTAGGGGAGCTGTTTTTT. It yields the protein CASSPHLGELFF.